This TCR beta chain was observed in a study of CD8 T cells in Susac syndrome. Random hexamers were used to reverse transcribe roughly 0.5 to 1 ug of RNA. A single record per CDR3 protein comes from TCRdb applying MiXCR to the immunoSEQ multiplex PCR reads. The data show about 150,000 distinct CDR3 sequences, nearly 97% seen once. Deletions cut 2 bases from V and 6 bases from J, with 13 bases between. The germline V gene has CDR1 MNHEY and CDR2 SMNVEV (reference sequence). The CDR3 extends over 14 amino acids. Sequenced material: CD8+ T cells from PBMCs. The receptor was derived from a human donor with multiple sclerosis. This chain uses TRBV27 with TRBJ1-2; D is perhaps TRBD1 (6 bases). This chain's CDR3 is CASSLTGWAHGYTF. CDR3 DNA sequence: TGTGCCAGCAGTTTAACAGGGTGGGCCCATGGCTACACCTTC.